The next 4 T cell receptor beta chains were all read from a single sample in a study of response to subunit inactivated influenza vaccine. TCRdb fed the RT-PCR reads into MiXCR, producing one record per CDR3 protein. The sample contains around 790,000 distinct CDR3 sequences, approximately 21% of which appear only once. The sequenced sample was PBMCs from blood, obtained 4 to 6 days after vaccination. These receptor sequences come from a man between 50 and 59 years old who received an inactivated influenza vaccine.

This clonotype was seen ten or more times. The chain couples TRBV5-4 to TRBJ2-1; TRBD2 matches 11 bases. The CDR3 runs to 17 residues. Trimming removed 4 bases from V and 2 bases from J; junction bases left unmatched: 8. Germline-derived CDR1 and CDR2 are SGHNT and YYREEE (reference sequence). This CDR3 is CASSRAYSGRAYNEQFF. The DNA of the CDR3 is TGTGCCAGCAGCCGCGCTTATAGCGGGAGGGCCTACAATGAGCAGTTCTTC.

The chain links TRBV7-7 to TRBJ2-7; D is unresolved. The CDR3 sequence is 15 residues long. In germline, CDR1 is SSHAT, CDR2 FNYEAQ (reference sequence). V was pared by 3 bases and J by 10 bases, with 22 bases between. CDR3 region: CASSFRFGSFYTQYF. CDR3 sequence (DNA): TGTGCCAGCAGCTTCCGGTTTGGCTCCTTCTACACCCAGTACTTC.

The chain is built from TRBV20-1 and TRBJ2-1; 12 positions agree with TRBD1. CDR1 DFQATT and CDR2 SNEGSKA come from the germline V gene (reference sequence). The CDR3 length is 16 residues. V was pared by 0 bases and J by 8 bases, with 8 bases of the junction left unmatched. The CDR3 coding sequence is TGCAGTGCTAGAGATCCTTCGGGACAGGGGGCCTATGAGCAGTTCTTC. As protein: CSARDPSGQGAYEQFF.

This chain links TRBV20-1 with TRBJ2-2; TRBD2 matches at 7 bases. The CDR3 consists of 15 residues. J lost 6 bases, V lost 3 bases, and 10 bases had no gene match. CDR1 is DFQATT and CDR2 is SNEGSKA in the germline V gene (reference sequence). The DNA for the CDR3 is TGCAGTGCTAGGCCCCCCGCGGGAGAGGCCGGGGAGCTGTTTTTT. As protein: CSARPPAGEAGELFF.